This T cell receptor (beta chain) is from a study of blood T cell repertoires in COVID-19. Clones were sequenced by immunoSEQ multiplex PCR, and TCRdb holds only the in-frame ones, with some missing. The top ten clones hold 36% of a sample with approximately 74,000 clones, about four fifths of them seen once. The germline CDR1 and CDR2 sequences are SNHLY and FYNNEI. The CDR3 runs to 16 residues. The V end was cut by 5 bases, the J end by 6 bases, with 20 bases between. The receptor comes from a man between 65 and 85 years old with acute or convalescent COVID-19. Sequencing used peripheral blood. This rearrangement joins TRBV2 to TRBJ2-1; tentatively, D is TRBD2 (5 bases). CDR3 sequence reads: CASSSLDSTRPNEQFF. CDR3 in DNA: TGTGCCAGCAGTTCCCTGGACTCTACCCGCCCCAATGAGCAGTTCTTC.